This paragraph covers one TCR beta chain sequence. Its cognate antigen has yet to be identified. No base qualities exist here, and no much larger clone lies one base off it. This entry comes from a study of blood T cell repertoires in COVID-19 (TCRdb year 2020). Context from the whole study: Samples covering the acute and convalescent phases of COVID-19 were provided by collaborators in the United States, Italy and Spain. The prospective study material was composed of cDNA or gDNA derived from T cells, B-cell-depleted T cells, or PBMCs. Subjects who had been exposed to COVID-19, were actively infected with it, or had recovered from it provided the deeply sampled blood TCRbeta repertoires that made up the dataset. The repertoires were released in a freely available public database meant as a resource for research on the immune response to SARS-CoV-2. The samples were drawn from the first 160 participants of the ongoing ImmuneRACE study and from over 950 subjects provided by 6 global collaborators. A de-identified subject ID, COVID-19 status, age in years and sex were almost always included in the sample metadata. HLA class I and class II types, where available, came from metadata supplied by the sample provider rather than from assay-based typing.

General conclusions and limits of the study: Clinical and demographic metadata were provided uncurated, with the amount varying by source and participant.

TCRbeta CDR3 regions were amplified from genomic DNA using the immunoSEQ Assay, a bias-controlled multiplex PCR. Turning to the authors' computational methods: Within the assay, amplification of reference gene primers was used to estimate how many nucleated cells each sample contained. To quantify the absolute abundance of each unique TCRbeta CDR3 rearrangement, sequence reads were collapsed and filtered. For each sample, productive Simpson clonality was calculated as the square root of Simpson's diversity index over productive rearrangements. Drawn from immuneACCESS, this table holds only the in-frame rearrangements with V and J called that TCRdb kept. Clones are partly lost; checked studies trace under half to an unresolved V gene and leave the rest unexplained. Clonal size and the V and J genes are those of that table, whereas D and trimming came from the DNA. The sample includes approximately 400,000 clones, with more than 85% observed a single time. The top ten clones comprise over 0.7% of the sample.

Participants in the prospective study were aged about 18 to 95 years, lived in about two dozen United States geographic areas, and enrolled through a virtual design. Cohort assignment in the prospective study relied on participant-reported clinical history from a screening survey and a study questionnaire. Exposed participants had been in contact, within 2 weeks of entering the study, with a person who had a PCR-confirmed or clinician-diagnosed case of COVID-19. Each participant in the prospective study had whole blood, serum and a nasopharyngeal or oropharyngeal swab collected by mobile phlebotomists. Prospective study participants could optionally give additional blood draws and questionnaires over an approximately two-month period. Before DNA extraction, blood samples from the prospective study were shipped at room temperature or frozen. The CDR3 numbers 15 residues from cysteine through phenylalanine. Only CDR3 DNA remains: 45 bases, in frame from the first base. CDR1 SEHNR and CDR2 FQNEAQ are derived from the germline V gene (reference sequence). V loses 5 bases of germline sequence and J loses 4 bases, and the interval between the two ends is 16 bases.

This sequence originates from a woman aged 40 to 50 who had been exposed to COVID-19. The rearranged segments are TRBV7-9 and TRBJ2-3; matching of 6 bases hints at TRBD2 as the D gene. The sequencing input was PBMCs or T cells enriched from blood (not recorded which). The DNA reads TGTGCCAGCAGCCCATGGAGGGCCCCAGCAGATACGCAGTATTTT. It specifies CASSPWRAPADTQYF.